This entry features one TCR beta chain sequence. Antigen unknown. The donors were adults (healthy and HIV-negative) with no recent acute infections or vaccinations. Assay execution took place at the deep level. Original processing notes: ImmunoSEQ only sent back junction sequences with no quality scores, so filtering was done differently. Repertoires were generated with immunoSEQ multiplex PCR, while TCRdb's copy carries only in-frame clones and drops some. The DNA was the basis for D and trimming; V, J and clone size are from that table. The sample contains approximately 500,000 clones, over 70% of which appear only once. The source of the sample is a study of shared clonotypes between healthy human individuals. Germline loops: CDR1 LGHNA, CDR2 YNFKEQ. This CDR3 is built from 14 residues. The V end was cut by 0 bases, the J end by 5 bases, with 7 bases between. General observations from the study: Investigators collected only blood, and repertoires in tissues likely differ.

The rearrangement joins TRBV4-2 to TRBJ2-2; D call uncertain. Source material: PBMCs. This TCR was sampled from a woman aged 40 to 50 in good health. Some clones in this sample may be carry-over from other donors' samples. The CDR3 region has the DNA TGTGCCAGCAGCCAAGAACGTGGGACCGGGGAGCTGTTTTTT. This gives the protein CASSQERGTGELFF.